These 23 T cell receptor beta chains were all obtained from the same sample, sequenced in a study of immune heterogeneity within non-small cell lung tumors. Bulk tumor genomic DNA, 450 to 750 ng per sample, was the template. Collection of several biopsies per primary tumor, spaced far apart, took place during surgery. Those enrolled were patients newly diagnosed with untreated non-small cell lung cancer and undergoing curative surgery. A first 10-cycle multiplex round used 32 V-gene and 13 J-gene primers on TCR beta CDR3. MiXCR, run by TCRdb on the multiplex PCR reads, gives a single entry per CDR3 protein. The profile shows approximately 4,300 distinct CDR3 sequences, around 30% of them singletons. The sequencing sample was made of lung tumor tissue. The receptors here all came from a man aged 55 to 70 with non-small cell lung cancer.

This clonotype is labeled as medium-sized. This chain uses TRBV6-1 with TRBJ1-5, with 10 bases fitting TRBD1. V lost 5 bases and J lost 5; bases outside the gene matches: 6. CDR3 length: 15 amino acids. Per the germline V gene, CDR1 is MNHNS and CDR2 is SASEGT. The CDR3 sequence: CASSRTGTGDQPQHF. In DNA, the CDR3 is TGTGCCAGCAGTCGTACAGGGACAGGGGATCAGCCCCAGCATTTT.

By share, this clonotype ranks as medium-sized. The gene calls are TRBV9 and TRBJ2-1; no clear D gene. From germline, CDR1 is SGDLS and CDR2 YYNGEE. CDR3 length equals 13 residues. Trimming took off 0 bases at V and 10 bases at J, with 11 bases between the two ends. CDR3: CASSVGNRGEQFF. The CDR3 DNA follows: TGTGCCAGCAGCGTAGGGAACAGAGGCGAGCAGTTCTTC.

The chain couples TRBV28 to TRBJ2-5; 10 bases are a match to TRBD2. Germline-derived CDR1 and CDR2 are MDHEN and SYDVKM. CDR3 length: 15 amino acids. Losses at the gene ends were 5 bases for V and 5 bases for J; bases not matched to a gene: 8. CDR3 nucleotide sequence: TGTGCCAGCAGTCGTACTAGCGGGGTGGCGGAGACCCAGTACTTC. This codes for CASSRTSGVAETQYF.

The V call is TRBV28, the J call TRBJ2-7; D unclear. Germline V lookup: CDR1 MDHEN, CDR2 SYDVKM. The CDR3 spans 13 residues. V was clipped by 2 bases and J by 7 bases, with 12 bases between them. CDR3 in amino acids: CASSLQPKREQYF. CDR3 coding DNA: TGTGCCAGCAGTTTACAGCCGAAGAGGGAGCAGTACTTC.

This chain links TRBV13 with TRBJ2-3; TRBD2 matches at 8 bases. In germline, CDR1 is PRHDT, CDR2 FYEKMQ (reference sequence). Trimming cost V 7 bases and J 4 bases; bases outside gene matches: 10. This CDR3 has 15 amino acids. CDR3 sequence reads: CASIVSGSFADTQYF. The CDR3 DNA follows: TGTGCCAGCATAGTGAGCGGGAGCTTCGCAGATACGCAGTATTTT. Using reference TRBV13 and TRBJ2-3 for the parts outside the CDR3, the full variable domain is AAGVIQSPRHLIKEKRETATLKCYPIPRHDTVYWYQQGPGQDPQFLISFYEKMQSDKGSIPDRFSAQQFSDYHSELNMSSLELGDSALYFCASIVSGSFADTQYFGPGTRLTVL.

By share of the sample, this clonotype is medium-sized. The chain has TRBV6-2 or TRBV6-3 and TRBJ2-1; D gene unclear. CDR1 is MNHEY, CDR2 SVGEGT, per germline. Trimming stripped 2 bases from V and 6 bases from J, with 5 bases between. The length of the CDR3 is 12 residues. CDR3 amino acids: CASSYPINEQFF. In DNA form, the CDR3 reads TGTGCCAGCAGTTACCCAATCAATGAGCAGTTCTTC.

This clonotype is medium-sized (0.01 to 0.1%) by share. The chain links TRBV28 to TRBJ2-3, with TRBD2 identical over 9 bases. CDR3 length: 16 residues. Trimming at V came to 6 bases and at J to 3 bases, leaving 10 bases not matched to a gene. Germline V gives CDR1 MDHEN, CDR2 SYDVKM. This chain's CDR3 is CASRPPRSGSTDTQYF. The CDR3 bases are TGTGCCAGCAGGCCACCGCGTAGCGGGAGTACAGATACGCAGTATTTT.

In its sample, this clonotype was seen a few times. The CDR3 nucleotides read TGCAGCGTCTCCACCGGGACAGGAGGGTTCTACGAGCAGTACTTC. It specifies CSVSTGTGGFYEQYF. The chain recombines TRBV29-1 with TRBJ2-7; 8 bases map to TRBD1. J lost 3 bases, V lost 6 bases, and 13 bases had no gene match. This CDR3 region has 15 residues. Per germline, CDR1 SQVTM and CDR2 ANQGSEA.

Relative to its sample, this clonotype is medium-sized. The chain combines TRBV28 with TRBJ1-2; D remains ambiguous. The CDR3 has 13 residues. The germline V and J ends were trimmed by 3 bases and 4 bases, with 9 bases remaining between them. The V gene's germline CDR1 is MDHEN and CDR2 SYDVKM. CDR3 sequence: CASSFGRGYGYTF. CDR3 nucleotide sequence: TGTGCCAGCAGTTTCGGTCGAGGCTATGGCTACACCTTC.

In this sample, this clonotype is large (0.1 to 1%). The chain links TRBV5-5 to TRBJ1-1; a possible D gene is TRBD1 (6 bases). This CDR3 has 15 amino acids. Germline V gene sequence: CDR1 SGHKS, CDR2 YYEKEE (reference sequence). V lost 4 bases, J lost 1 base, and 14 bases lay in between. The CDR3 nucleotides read TGTGCCAGCAGCCCATACCCGGGACAGAACACTGAAGCTTTCTTT. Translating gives CASSPYPGQNTEAFF.

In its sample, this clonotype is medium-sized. The CDR3 nucleotides are TGTGCCAGCAGTTACCTCGGGAGGGGCACCGGGGAGCTGTTTTTT. It translates to CASSYLGRGTGELFF. V gene TRBV6-5 combines with J gene TRBJ2-2; 8 bases fit TRBD2. The CDR3 is 15 residues long. With 2 bases clipped from V and 4 bases from J, the junction kept 3 bases outside the gene matches. CDR1 and CDR2 from the germline V gene are MNHEY and SVGAGI.

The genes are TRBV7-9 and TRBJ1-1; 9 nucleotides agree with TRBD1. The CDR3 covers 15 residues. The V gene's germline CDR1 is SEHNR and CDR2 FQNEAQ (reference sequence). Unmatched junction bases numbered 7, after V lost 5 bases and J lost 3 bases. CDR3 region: CASSPTRDRDTEAFF. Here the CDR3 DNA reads TGTGCCAGCAGCCCAACTCGGGACAGGGACACTGAAGCTTTCTTT. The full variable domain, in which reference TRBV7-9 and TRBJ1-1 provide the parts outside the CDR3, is DTGVSQNPRHKITKRGQNVTFRCDPISEHNRLYWYRQTLGQGPEFLTYFQNEAQLEKSRLLSDRFSAERPKGSFSTLEIQRTEQGDSAMYLCASSPTRDRDTEAFFGQGTRLTVV.

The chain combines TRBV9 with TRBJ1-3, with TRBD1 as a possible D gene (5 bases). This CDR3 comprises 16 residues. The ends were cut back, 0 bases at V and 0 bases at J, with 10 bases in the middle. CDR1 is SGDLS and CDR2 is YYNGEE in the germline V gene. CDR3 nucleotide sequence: TGTGCCAGCAGCGTAGGAAGGGGCCCCTCTGGAAACACCATATATTTT. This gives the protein CASSVGRGPSGNTIYF.

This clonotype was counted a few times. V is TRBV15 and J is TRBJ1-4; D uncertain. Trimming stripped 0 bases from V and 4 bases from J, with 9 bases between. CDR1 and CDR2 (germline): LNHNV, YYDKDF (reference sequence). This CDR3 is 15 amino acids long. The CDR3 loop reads CATSRELRINEKLFF. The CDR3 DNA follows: TGTGCCACCAGCAGAGAGTTACGGATTAATGAAAAACTGTTTTTT.

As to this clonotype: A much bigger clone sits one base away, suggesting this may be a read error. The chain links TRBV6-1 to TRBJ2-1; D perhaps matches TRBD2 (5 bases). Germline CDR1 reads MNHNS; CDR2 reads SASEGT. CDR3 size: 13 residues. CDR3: CASSQGLYNEKFF. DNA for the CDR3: TGTGCCAGCAGTCAAGGACTCTACAATGAGAAGTTCTTC.

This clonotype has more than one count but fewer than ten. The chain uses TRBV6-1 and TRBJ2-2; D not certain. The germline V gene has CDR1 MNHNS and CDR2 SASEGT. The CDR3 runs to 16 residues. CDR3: CAARSHRTPGTGELFF. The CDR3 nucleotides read TGTGCTGCAAGGTCCCACCGTACCCCGGGCACCGGGGAGCTGTTTTTT.

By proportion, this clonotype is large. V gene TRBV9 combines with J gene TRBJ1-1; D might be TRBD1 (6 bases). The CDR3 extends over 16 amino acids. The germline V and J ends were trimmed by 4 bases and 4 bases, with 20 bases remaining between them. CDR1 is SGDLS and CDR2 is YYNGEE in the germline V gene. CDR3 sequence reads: CASSPHPPGAGTEAFF. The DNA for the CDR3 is TGTGCCAGCAGCCCACACCCTCCAGGGGCTGGCACTGAAGCTTTCTTT.

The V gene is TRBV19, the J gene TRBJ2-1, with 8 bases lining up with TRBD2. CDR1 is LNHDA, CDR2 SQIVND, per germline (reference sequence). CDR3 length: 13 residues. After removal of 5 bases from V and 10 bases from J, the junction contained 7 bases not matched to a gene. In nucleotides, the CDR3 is TGTGCCAGTAGTCCCCTAGCGGGCGGGGAGCAGTTCTTC. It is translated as CASSPLAGGEQFF.

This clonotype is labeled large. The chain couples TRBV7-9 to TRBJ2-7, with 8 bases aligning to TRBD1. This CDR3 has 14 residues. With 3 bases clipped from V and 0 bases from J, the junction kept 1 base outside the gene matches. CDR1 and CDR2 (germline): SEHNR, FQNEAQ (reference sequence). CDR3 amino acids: CASSLGQASYEQYF. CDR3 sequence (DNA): TGTGCCAGCAGCTTGGGACAGGCCTCCTACGAGCAGTACTTC.

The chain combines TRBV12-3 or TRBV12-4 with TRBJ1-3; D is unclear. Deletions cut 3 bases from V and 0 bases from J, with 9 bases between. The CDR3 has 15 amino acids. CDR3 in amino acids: CASSFYSDSGNTIYF. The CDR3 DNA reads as TGTGCCAGCAGTTTTTACTCGGACTCTGGAAACACCATATATTTT.

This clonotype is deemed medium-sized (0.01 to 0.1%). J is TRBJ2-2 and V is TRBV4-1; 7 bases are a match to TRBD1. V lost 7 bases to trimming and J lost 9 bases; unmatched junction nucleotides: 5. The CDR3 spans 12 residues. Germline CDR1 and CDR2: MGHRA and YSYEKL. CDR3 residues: CASKGAERELFF. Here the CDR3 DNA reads TGCGCCAGCAAGGGGGCCGAACGGGAGCTGTTTTTT.

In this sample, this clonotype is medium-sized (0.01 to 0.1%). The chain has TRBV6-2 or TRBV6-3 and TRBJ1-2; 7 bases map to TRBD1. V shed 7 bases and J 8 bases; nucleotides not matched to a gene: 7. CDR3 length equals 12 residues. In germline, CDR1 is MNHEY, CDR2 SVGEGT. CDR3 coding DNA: TGTGCCAGCACCTCCAGGGGGGGAGGCTACACCTTC. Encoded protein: CASTSRGGGYTF.

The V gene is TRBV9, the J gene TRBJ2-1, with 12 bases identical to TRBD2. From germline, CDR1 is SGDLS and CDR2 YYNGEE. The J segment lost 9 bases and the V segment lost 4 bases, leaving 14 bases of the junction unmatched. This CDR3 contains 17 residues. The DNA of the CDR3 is TGTGCCAGCAGCCCCAGGGTTTCTAGCGGGAGGGCCTCTGAGCAGTTCTTC. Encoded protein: CASSPRVSSGRASEQFF.